The 21 T cell receptor beta chains in this list originate from one sample, sequenced in a study of CD8+ T cells in alopecia areata. Extraction of RNA preceded its reverse transcription into cDNA, which served as the sequencing template. Here immunoSEQ multiplex PCR was the method, and the copy in TCRdb shows in-frame clones only, minus some. The sample yields 200,000 to 250,000 clones, 57% seen once. Source: CD4+ T cells sorted from blood, taken at week 0. The source is a human donor with alopecia areata.

V usage is TRBV13 and J usage is TRBJ1-1; perhaps TRBD1 as D (6 bases). V was pared by 5 bases and J by 4 bases, with 20 bases between. The germline gives CDR1 PRHDT, CDR2 FYEKMQ (reference sequence). The CDR3 extends over 16 amino acids. DNA for the CDR3: TGTGCCAGCAGCATCTCCAACAGGGTGAAGAGCACTGAAGCTTTCTTT. Translated, it gives CASSISNRVKSTEAFF.

The chain links TRBV30 to TRBJ1-5, with unresolved D. The germline V gene encodes CDR1 GTSNPN and CDR2 SVGIG (reference sequence). The CDR3 length is 15 residues. The germline V and J ends were trimmed by 2 bases and 0 bases, with 11 bases remaining between them. The CDR3 here is CAWSSQAYSNQPQHF. DNA for the CDR3: TGTGCCTGGAGTTCCCAGGCCTATAGCAATCAGCCCCAGCATTTT.

This clone was detected only a few times. The chain recombines TRBV7-9 with TRBJ1-2; D gene ambiguous. V was pared by 0 bases and J by 2 bases, with 7 bases between. The CDR3 extends over 14 amino acids. Per germline, CDR1 SEHNR and CDR2 FQNEAQ (reference sequence). The DNA for the CDR3 is TGTGCCAGCAGCTTAGCGCACAAAAACTATGGCTACACCTTC. Its protein product is CASSLAHKNYGYTF.

This clone was detected a few times. The V gene is TRBV28, the J gene TRBJ1-1; D may be TRBD1 (5 bases). Germline CDR1 reads MDHEN; CDR2 reads SYDVKM. The V end lost 10 bases, the J end lost 1 base, and 13 bases lay between the germline ends. CDR3 length: 13 residues. CDR3 sequence reads: CAISEGTNTEAFF. DNA for the CDR3: TGTGCCATTTCAGAGGGGACGAACACTGAAGCTTTCTTT.

This clone has only a few counts. DNA of the CDR3: TGTGCCAGTTCTACAGGGGCCAACGTCCTGACTTTC. As protein: CASSTGANVLTF. The V call is TRBV19, the J call TRBJ2-6; D call uncertain. The CDR3 length is 12 residues. Deletions cut 8 bases from V and 4 bases from J, with 6 bases between. Germline CDR1 reads LNHDA; CDR2 reads SQIVND (reference sequence).

V is TRBV11-2 and J is TRBJ2-5; 9 nucleotides line up with TRBD1. Looked up from germline, CDR1 is SGHAT and CDR2 is FQNNGV. The CDR3 loop spans 15 amino acids. With V trimmed by 5 bases and J by 3 bases, 7 bases remained unmatched. CDR3 in DNA: TGTGCCAGCAGCCAGGACAGGGGTGAGAAAGAGACCCAGTACTTC. This gives the protein CASSQDRGEKETQYF. Combining the CDR3 with reference TRBV11-2 and TRBJ2-5 gives the whole variable domain EAGVAQSPRYKIIEKRQSVAFWCNPISGHATLYWYQQILGQGPKLLIQFQNNGVVDDSQLPKDRFSAERLKGVDSTLKIQPAKLEDSAVYLCASSQDRGEKETQYFGPGTRLLVL.

V usage is TRBV20-1 and J usage is TRBJ1-2; weak D call: TRBD1 (6 bases). The length of the CDR3 is 11 residues. CDR1 and CDR2 from the germline V gene are DFQATT and SNEGSKA (reference sequence). Trimming cost V 5 bases and J 10 bases, with 14 bases left between them. This CDR3 is CSALDRPLYTF. The CDR3 nucleotides are TGCAGTGCTCTAGACAGGCCTCTCTACACCTTC.

The V gene is TRBV2, the J gene TRBJ2-1; 9 bases agree with TRBD2. The V gene end was trimmed by 5 bases and the J gene end by 7 bases; junction bases not matched to a gene: 6. Germline V lookup: CDR1 SNHLY, CDR2 FYNNEI. The CDR3 extends over 14 amino acids. The CDR3 nucleotides are TGTGCCAGCAGTTTAGCGGGAGCCATTAATGAGCAGTTCTTC. Translation: CASSLAGAINEQFF.

This clone came up a few times. The chain combines TRBV29-1 with TRBJ2-7, with D perhaps TRBD1 (5 bases). Germline V gene data show CDR1 as SQVTM and CDR2 as ANQGSEA. The CDR3 covers 13 residues. V was pared by 4 bases and J by 0 bases, with 10 bases between. The CDR3 is CSVVGHDSYEQYF. The CDR3, as DNA: TGCAGCGTTGTCGGACACGACTCCTACGAGCAGTACTTC.

This chain uses TRBV7-9 with TRBJ2-1; TRBD2 matches at 10 bases. CDR1 is SEHNR, CDR2 FQNEAQ, per germline (reference sequence). V dropped 5 bases and J dropped 5; count of bases not matched to a gene: 6. CDR3 length: 15 amino acids. This CDR3 reads CASSARTSGNNEQFF. In nucleotides, the CDR3 is TGTGCCAGCAGCGCACGGACTAGCGGAAACAATGAGCAGTTCTTC. The whole variable domain, remainder taken from reference TRBV7-9 and TRBJ2-1, is DTGVSQNPRHKITKRGQNVTFRCDPISEHNRLYWYRQTLGQGPEFLTYFQNEAQLEKSRLLSDRFSAERPKGSFSTLEIQRTEQGDSAMYLCASSARTSGNNEQFFGPGTRLTVL.

This clone was seen only a few times. The V call is TRBV19, the J call TRBJ1-1, with 7 bases lining up with TRBD1. From germline, CDR1 is LNHDA and CDR2 SQIVND (reference sequence). Unmatched junction bases numbered 13, after V lost 5 bases and J lost 7 bases. The CDR3 is 15 amino acids. CDR3: CASSSRANRGREAFF. CDR3 nucleotides: TGTGCCAGTAGTTCGCGAGCAAACAGGGGACGTGAAGCTTTCTTT.

The rearrangement links TRBV25-1 to TRBJ2-7; tentatively, D is TRBD1 (7 bases). The CDR3 totals 16 residues. V lost 4 bases and J lost 3, with 19 bases in between. CDR1 is MGHDK, CDR2 SYGVNS, per germline. Here the CDR3 reads CASSGVVAGGFYEQYF. CDR3 DNA: TGTGCCAGCAGTGGAGTCGTCGCAGGGGGGTTCTACGAGCAGTACTTC.

The chain is built from TRBV27 and TRBJ2-1; weak D call: TRBD2 (6 bases). The CDR3 is made up of 11 amino acids. Trimming pared 7 bases from V and 13 bases from J, leaving 14 bases between. Per the germline V gene, CDR1 is MNHEY and CDR2 is SMNVEV (reference sequence). CDR3 in amino acids: CASTFRDSQFF. The CDR3 coding sequence is TGTGCCAGCACGTTCCGGGACTCACAGTTCTTC.

V and J are TRBV29-1 and TRBJ1-1; possibly TRBD1 for D (5 bases). The CDR3 loop spans 17 amino acids. Trimming left V 3 bases short and J 6 bases short, with 26 bases between. Per germline, CDR1 SQVTM and CDR2 ANQGSEA. This CDR3 reads CSVEGGTGRRGAPEAFF. The CDR3 DNA sequence: TGCAGCGTTGAGGGGGGGACCGGGCGCAGAGGAGCCCCTGAAGCTTTCTTT.

This chain links TRBV11-2 with TRBJ2-7; D gene ambiguous. Deletions cut 2 bases from V and 0 bases from J, with 11 bases between. Germline V gene sequence: CDR1 SGHAT, CDR2 FQNNGV. This CDR3 has 15 residues. This chain's CDR3 is CASSLIGRSSYEQYF. The CDR3 coding sequence is TGTGCCAGCAGCTTAATCGGACGGTCCTCCTACGAGCAGTACTTC.

The rearrangement joins TRBV18 to TRBJ2-5, with 10 bases lining up with TRBD2. Germline trimming cut 4 bases from V and 3 bases from J; bases unmatched to any gene: 5. Germline V gene sequence: CDR1 KGHSH, CDR2 LQKENI. This CDR3 contains 15 residues. CDR3 coding DNA: TGTGCCAGCTCACGGGATAGCGGGAGGAAAGAGACCCAGTACTTC. It is translated as CASSRDSGRKETQYF.

This clone was detected only a few times. V is TRBV5-6 and J is TRBJ2-3; maybe TRBD1 (6 bases). Germline CDR1 SGHDT, CDR2 YYEEEE. V lost 5 bases to trimming and J lost 6 bases, with 10 bases between them. This CDR3 is 12 amino acids long. CDR3 loop: CASSYTGDTQYF. The CDR3 nucleotides are TGTGCCAGCAGTTACACAGGGGATACGCAGTATTTT. Combining the CDR3 with reference TRBV5-6 and TRBJ2-3 gives the whole variable domain DAGVTQSPTHLIKTRGQQVTLRCSPKSGHDTVSWYQQALGQGPQFIFQYYEEEERQRGNFPDRFSGHQFPNYSSELNVNALLLGDSALYLCASSYTGDTQYFGPGTRLTVL.

The chain employs TRBV23-1 and TRBJ1-5; TRBD1 matches 7 bases. TRBV23-1 is an open reading frame whose function is uncertain. This CDR3 is 17 amino acids long. V lost 2 bases, J lost 5 bases, and 12 bases stayed unmatched. DNA of the CDR3: TGCGCCAGCAGTCAAGGGAGGGGACAGTCTCGTCATCAGCCCCAGCATTTT. Translation: CASSQGRGQSRHQPQHF.

The genes are TRBV27 and TRBJ1-1; TRBD1 might be the D (6 bases). This CDR3 is built from 16 residues. The V end was cut by 8 bases, the J end by 2 bases, with 21 bases between. Germline V gene data show CDR1 as MNHEY and CDR2 as SMNVEV (reference sequence). The CDR3 loop is CASATVTDRLNTEAFF. The CDR3 DNA follows: TGTGCCAGCGCCACAGTCACCGACAGGCTAAACACTGAAGCTTTCTTT.

The J gene is TRBJ2-7, the V gene TRBV5-1, with 9 bases fitting TRBD2. CDR3 length: 15 amino acids. The germline CDR1 and CDR2 sequences are SGHRS and YFSETQ. V gave up 0 bases and J gave up 0 bases; unmatched junction bases: 1. CDR3 nucleotides: TGCGCCAGCAGCTTGGGTAGCGGGGGCTCCTACGAGCAGTACTTC. Protein sequence: CASSLGSGGSYEQYF.

The chain links TRBV6-1 to TRBJ1-6; D remains unclear. The CDR3 spans 14 residues. Germline loops: CDR1 MNHNS, CDR2 SASEGT. V was shortened by 1 base and J by 7 bases, with 8 bases between the two germline ends. The CDR3 sequence: CASSEVRRNSPLHF. The DNA for the CDR3 is TGTGCCAGCAGTGAAGTCAGGAGGAATTCACCCCTCCACTTT.